This T cell receptor beta chain stems from a study of T cell changes during pregnancy in multiple sclerosis. The germline CDR1 and CDR2 sequences are SGHAT and FQNNGV. This CDR3 has 18 amino acids. With 4 bases clipped from V and 0 bases from J, the junction kept 10 bases outside the gene matches. Sequencing used immunoSEQ multiplex PCR; TCRdb keeps in-frame clones, though not all of them. The repertoire has about 75,000 clones, 94% of them found once; the top ten carry approximately 0.15%. The V call is TRBV11-2, the J call TRBJ2-2; 8 nucleotides match TRBD2. This receptor was identified in a female donor with multiple sclerosis, enrolled in a pregnancy study. Sequenced here: CD4+ T cells from peripheral blood mononuclear cells, sampled after pregnancy. The DNA of the CDR3 is TGTGCCAGCAGCTCCCAGATAGGACTAGCAGCGAACACCGGGGAGCTGTTTTTT. Translated, it gives CASSSQIGLAANTGELFF. Full variable domain (missing parts from reference TRBV11-2 and TRBJ2-2): EAGVAQSPRYKIIEKRQSVAFWCNPISGHATLYWYQQILGQGPKLLIQFQNNGVVDDSQLPKDRFSAERLKGVDSTLKIQPAKLEDSAVYLCASSSQIGLAANTGELFFGEGSRLTVL.